The present T cell receptor (beta chain) was sequenced within a study of T cells in tuberculosis. CDR1 and CDR2 from the germline V gene are MGHDK and SYGVNS. V was shortened by 8 bases and J by 4 bases, with 11 bases between the two germline ends. This CDR3 is built from 12 residues. Findings and caveats of the study: GEM motif frequencies gave roughly 65% accuracy; the GMM repertoire gave about 90%.

With regard to this clone: What it binds is unknown.

The method was immunoSEQ multiplex PCR; TCRdb's version includes in-frame clones alone and lacks a portion of them. The sample holds over 25,000 clones, around 89% seen once. The TCR comes from a donor under 30 with latent tuberculosis or without tuberculosis infection. Sequenced material: PBMCs. The chain uses TRBV25-1 and TRBJ1-2; D might be TRBD1 (6 bases). CDR3 in DNA: TGTGCCAGCCAACAGGGAAGCTATGGCTACACCTTC. Protein product: CASQQGSYGYTF.